This record looks at one T cell receptor beta chain sequence and its context. What it recognizes is unknown. The sample comes from a study of high-grade serous ovarian cancer treatment subgroups. Overall study results and limits: Only CDR3 was analyzed; CDR1 and CDR2 were not. Repertoire similarity ranged roughly 0.1 to 0.79 between tumors of one patient.

The tumor samples were collected prior to definitive surgery or chemotherapy. The CDR3 extends over 14 amino acids. The germline V and J ends were trimmed by 0 bases and 7 bases, with 12 bases remaining between them. Germline V gives CDR1 LGHNA, CDR2 YSLEER. Here immunoSEQ multiplex PCR was the method, and the copy in TCRdb shows in-frame clones only, minus some. The data show about 16,000 clones, roughly 70% seen once. The sequence derives from a human donor with high-grade serous ovarian cancer. The V gene is TRBV4-3, the J gene TRBJ1-2; D uncertain. Sequencing was carried out using tumor tissue. The CDR3 DNA reads as TGCGCCAGCAGCCAAGATCGGTCAGGCATTGGCTACACCTTC. This encodes CASSQDRSGIGYTF.